These T cell receptor beta chains were read from a single sample in a study of T cells in Graves' hyperthyroidism and ophthalmopathy. In TCRdb, the multiplex PCR reads were re-called with MiXCR into one record per CDR3 protein. The sample lists about 560,000 distinct CDR3 sequences, 14% occurring once. The sample taken for sequencing was blood. These receptors were obtained from a woman in her thirties or forties with Graves' hyperthyroidism. Both conserved end residues are part of each CDR3. Fields, in order: J gene, D gene, V gene, clone size, CDR3 DNA, CDR3 protein. A D gene is named only where the DNA matches it firmly. Clone size is stated in some rows and not others, as once, few, many or a class when expanded.

J gene: TRBJ1-6; D gene: NA; V gene: TRBV7-2; clone size: many; CDR3 DNA: TGTGCCAGCAGCTTATCTGGCTCCTATAATTCACCCCTCCACTTT; CDR3 protein: CASSLSGSYNSPLHF
J gene: TRBJ1-1; D gene: TRBD1; V gene: TRBV30; clone size: many; CDR3 DNA: TGTGCCTGGAGGGACGCAGGGGGCACTGAAGCTTTCTTT; CDR3 protein: CAWRDAGGTEAFF
J gene: TRBJ1-5; D gene: NA; V gene: TRBV12-3/TRBV12-4; clone size: many; CDR3 DNA: TGTGCCAGCAGTTTAGACCAAATCAATCAGCCCCAGCATTTT; CDR3 protein: CASSLDQINQPQHF
J gene: TRBJ2-7; D gene: NA; V gene: TRBV12-3/TRBV12-4; clone size: many; CDR3 DNA: TGTGCCAGCAGGACCGACTCAAACACCTACGAGCAGTACTTC; CDR3 protein: CASRTDSNTYEQYF
J gene: TRBJ2-5; D gene: NA; V gene: TRBV3-1; clone size: once; CDR3 DNA: TGTGCCAGTTGGGGGATTTCGGAGACCCAGTACTTC; CDR3 protein: CASWGISETQYF
J gene: TRBJ2-1; D gene: TRBD2; V gene: TRBV20-1; clone size: many; CDR3 DNA: TGCAGTGCTAGAGGTGCTAGCGGGAGTGCGTCCTACAATGAGCAGTTCTTC; CDR3 protein: CSARGASGSASYNEQFF
J gene: TRBJ1-1; D gene: NA; V gene: TRBV2; clone size: many; CDR3 DNA: TGTGCCAGCAGTGCAAGCGTGACGGTAAATGAAGCTTTCTTT; CDR3 protein: CASSASVTVNEAFF
J gene: TRBJ2-7; D gene: TRBD1; V gene: TRBV6-2/TRBV6-3; clone size: many; CDR3 DNA: TGTGCCAGCACCAACGGGACAGTGTACGAGCAGTACTTC; CDR3 protein: CASTNGTVYEQYF
J gene: TRBJ1-1; D gene: NA; V gene: TRBV28; clone size: many; CDR3 DNA: TGTGCCAGCAGCTCATACAGGGTGGTGAACACTGAAGCTTTCTTT; CDR3 protein: CASSSYRVVNTEAFF
J gene: TRBJ2-2; D gene: TRBD2; V gene: TRBV6-1; clone size: NA; CDR3 DNA: TGTGCCAGCAGTGAACTTAGCGGGGGCGGGGAGCTGTTTTTT; CDR3 protein: CASSELSGGGELFF
J gene: TRBJ2-7; D gene: TRBD1; V gene: TRBV7-9; clone size: many; CDR3 DNA: TGTGCCAGCAGCTTAGAAACAGGGGTGTGGAAGCAGTACTTC; CDR3 protein: CASSLETGVWKQYF
J gene: TRBJ2-5; D gene: TRBD2; V gene: TRBV25-1; clone size: NA; CDR3 DNA: TGTGCCAGCAGTGGTTGGACTAGCGGGAGCCTCCTGTCCAAAGAGACCCAGTACTTC; CDR3 protein: CASSGWTSGSLLSKETQYF
J gene: TRBJ1-5; D gene: TRBD1; V gene: TRBV20-1; clone size: many; CDR3 DNA: TGCAGTGCAGGGACAGGGGGCGGCAATCAGCCCCAGCATTTT; CDR3 protein: CSAGTGGGNQPQHF
J gene: TRBJ1-2; D gene: TRBD1; V gene: TRBV29-1; clone size: few; CDR3 DNA: TGCAGCGCCCCGGGACAGGGGGCTTATGGAGATGGCTACACCTTC; CDR3 protein: CSAPGQGAYGDGYTF
J gene: TRBJ2-2; D gene: NA; V gene: TRBV5-1; clone size: many; CDR3 DNA: TGCGCCAGCAGCTGGCGTACCCAGAACACCGGGGAGCTGTTTTTT; CDR3 protein: CASSWRTQNTGELFF
J gene: TRBJ1-5; D gene: NA; V gene: TRBV30; clone size: few; CDR3 DNA: TGTGCCTGGAGTCCATTCGGGGTCTCGGGCAATCAGCCCCAGCATTTT; CDR3 protein: CAWSPFGVSGNQPQHF
J gene: TRBJ2-1; D gene: TRBD2; V gene: TRBV7-2; clone size: many; CDR3 DNA: TGTGCCAGCAGCTTAGCGCCTAGCGGGGGCAACAATGAGCAGTTCTTC; CDR3 protein: CASSLAPSGGNNEQFF
J gene: TRBJ2-2; D gene: NA; V gene: TRBV27; clone size: few; CDR3 DNA: TGTGCCAGCAGTTTCACGGGCAGTTACACCGGGGAGCTGTTTTTT; CDR3 protein: CASSFTGSYTGELFF
J gene: TRBJ2-1; D gene: TRBD2; V gene: TRBV12-5; clone size: few; CDR3 DNA: TGTGCTAGTGGTTTGAATGGCGGGAGGGGGTTTTCCACTGAGCAGTTCTTC; CDR3 protein: CASGLNGGRGFSTEQFF
J gene: TRBJ1-2; D gene: TRBD1; V gene: TRBV3-1; clone size: many; CDR3 DNA: TGTGCCAGCAGGGAAAACAGGGGAAGTGTCTACACCTTC; CDR3 protein: CASRENRGSVYTF
J gene: TRBJ1-4; D gene: NA; V gene: TRBV28; clone size: NA; CDR3 DNA: TGTGCCAGCAGTTTATCAGGGAGTGAAAAACTGTTTTTT; CDR3 protein: CASSLSGSEKLFF
J gene: TRBJ1-6; D gene: NA; V gene: TRBV27; clone size: NA; CDR3 DNA: TGTGCCAGTACCGGGTCGAACCTATATAATTCACCCCTCCACTTT; CDR3 protein: CASTGSNLYNSPLHF
J gene: TRBJ2-7; D gene: TRBD2; V gene: TRBV7-3; clone size: many; CDR3 DNA: TGTGCCAGCAGCTTAACGACTAGCTCCGAGCAGTACTTC; CDR3 protein: CASSLTTSSEQYF
J gene: TRBJ1-6; D gene: NA; V gene: TRBV30; clone size: many; CDR3 DNA: TGTGCCTGGAGGGACTCGATACGTTCACCCCTCCACTTT; CDR3 protein: CAWRDSIRSPLHF
J gene: TRBJ2-3; D gene: NA; V gene: TRBV5-1; clone size: many; CDR3 DNA: TGCGCCAGCAGGTCCCGGACTAGCACAGATACGCAGTATTTT; CDR3 protein: CASRSRTSTDTQYF
J gene: TRBJ1-5; D gene: TRBD1; V gene: TRBV29-1; clone size: NA; CDR3 DNA: TGCAGCGCCATAACAGGGGGTTATAGCAATCAGCCCCAGCATTTT; CDR3 protein: CSAITGGYSNQPQHF
J gene: TRBJ2-3; D gene: TRBD2; V gene: TRBV29-1; clone size: NA; CDR3 DNA: TGCAGCGTTGAAGTTAGCGGGAGCACAGATACGCAGTATTTT; CDR3 protein: CSVEVSGSTDTQYF
J gene: TRBJ2-3; D gene: NA; V gene: TRBV20-1; clone size: NA; CDR3 DNA: TGCGGTGCGGACCCGGTAACTAGCACAGATACGCAGTATTTT; CDR3 protein: CGADPVTSTDTQYF
J gene: TRBJ2-7; D gene: TRBD2; V gene: TRBV2; clone size: many; CDR3 DNA: TGTGCCAGCAGGCTACCCGGACTAGCGGGAAGTTACGAGCAGTACTTC; CDR3 protein: CASRLPGLAGSYEQYF
J gene: TRBJ2-7; D gene: NA; V gene: TRBV7-6; clone size: NA; CDR3 DNA: TGTGCCAGCAGCTTAGTCCGCGGTCAGGGCTACGAGCAGTACTTC; CDR3 protein: CASSLVRGQGYEQYF
J gene: TRBJ2-7; D gene: TRBD1; V gene: TRBV12-3/TRBV12-4; clone size: few; CDR3 DNA: TGTGCCAGCAATCCCTCCGGGACAGCCTACGAGCAGTACTTC; CDR3 protein: CASNPSGTAYEQYF
J gene: TRBJ2-7; D gene: TRBD1; V gene: TRBV11-3; clone size: NA; CDR3 DNA: TGTGCCAGCAGCCCAGGGGACAGGGGGGGCTACGAGCAGTACTTC; CDR3 protein: CASSPGDRGGYEQYF
J gene: TRBJ2-7; D gene: NA; V gene: TRBV28; clone size: many; CDR3 DNA: TGTGCCAATACCACAGGGAACTACGAGCAGTACTTC; CDR3 protein: CANTTGNYEQYF
J gene: TRBJ2-7; D gene: NA; V gene: TRBV20-1; clone size: many; CDR3 DNA: TGCAGTGCGCCCCGACAGGAAAGCTCCTACGAGCAGTACTTC; CDR3 protein: CSAPRQESSYEQYF
J gene: TRBJ1-2; D gene: NA; V gene: TRBV28; clone size: many; CDR3 DNA: TGTGCCAGCAGGGCTGGCGGCCAGGGGCATGGCTACACCTTC; CDR3 protein: CASRAGGQGHGYTF
J gene: TRBJ1-5; D gene: TRBD1; V gene: TRBV10-3; clone size: many; CDR3 DNA: TGTGCCATCAACCGGGACAGGGGCGATAGCAATCAGCCCCAGCATTTT; CDR3 protein: CAINRDRGDSNQPQHF
J gene: TRBJ2-7; D gene: NA; V gene: TRBV19; clone size: few; CDR3 DNA: TGTGCCAGTCTTGGACCCCCGGCCTACGAGCAGTACTTC; CDR3 protein: CASLGPPAYEQYF
J gene: TRBJ2-1; D gene: NA; V gene: TRBV2; clone size: few; CDR3 DNA: TGTGCCAGCAGTGAACGTGTCTCTGGCGGTGAGCAGTTCTTC; CDR3 protein: CASSERVSGGEQFF
J gene: TRBJ2-3; D gene: NA; V gene: TRBV19; clone size: NA; CDR3 DNA: TGTGCCAGTAGTATCATGGTGGGAGTCTTCGCTAGCACAGATACGCAGTATTTT; CDR3 protein: CASSIMVGVFASTDTQYF
J gene: TRBJ1-1; D gene: TRBD1; V gene: TRBV29-1; clone size: many; CDR3 DNA: TGCAGCGGACAGGGGCGGGTGAACACTGAAGCTTTCTTT; CDR3 protein: CSGQGRVNTEAFF
J gene: TRBJ2-7; D gene: NA; V gene: TRBV10-3; clone size: many; CDR3 DNA: TGTGCCATCAGTGCTGATTCGTACGAGCAGTACTTC; CDR3 protein: CAISADSYEQYF
J gene: TRBJ2-2; D gene: TRBD2; V gene: TRBV19; clone size: few; CDR3 DNA: TGTGCCAGTACTCCACTAGCGGGAGCTTGGAACGGGGAGCTGTTTTTT; CDR3 protein: CASTPLAGAWNGELFF
J gene: TRBJ2-1; D gene: TRBD1; V gene: TRBV11-2; clone size: NA; CDR3 DNA: TGTGCCAGCAGCTTAAAAACCGGGACAGACAATGAGCAGTTCTTC; CDR3 protein: CASSLKTGTDNEQFF
J gene: TRBJ2-7; D gene: TRBD1; V gene: TRBV5-6; clone size: many; CDR3 DNA: TGTGCCAGCAGCTCCTGGACAGGGAACGAGCAGTACTTC; CDR3 protein: CASSSWTGNEQYF
J gene: TRBJ2-5; D gene: TRBD2; V gene: TRBV4-2; clone size: many; CDR3 DNA: TGTGCCAGCAGCCAATTCACCGGGAGGAGGGAGACCCAGTACTTC; CDR3 protein: CASSQFTGRRETQYF
J gene: TRBJ1-2; D gene: NA; V gene: TRBV2; clone size: many; CDR3 DNA: TGTGCCAGCAGTTTCGACGGAATAAACTATGGCTACACCTTC; CDR3 protein: CASSFDGINYGYTF
J gene: TRBJ2-1; D gene: TRBD1; V gene: TRBV12-3/TRBV12-4; clone size: NA; CDR3 DNA: TGTGCCACCGGGACAGGGGGTAGCAATGAGCAGTTCTTC; CDR3 protein: CATGTGGSNEQFF
J gene: TRBJ2-1; D gene: NA; V gene: TRBV7-8; clone size: few; CDR3 DNA: TGTGCCAGCAGCCCTGGCCATGAGCAGTTCTTC; CDR3 protein: CASSPGHEQFF
J gene: TRBJ1-4; D gene: NA; V gene: TRBV20-1; clone size: NA; CDR3 DNA: TGCAGTGCGGGTCGGGACCGAAGGGAAAAACTGTTTTTT; CDR3 protein: CSAGRDRREKLFF
J gene: TRBJ2-7; D gene: TRBD1; V gene: TRBV20-1; clone size: many; CDR3 DNA: TGCAGTGCAAGTGGAGGGACAGGGGGCGATTACGAGCAGTACTTC; CDR3 protein: CSASGGTGGDYEQYF
J gene: TRBJ1-3; D gene: NA; V gene: TRBV6-5; clone size: few; CDR3 DNA: TGTGCCAGCAGTTACTCCTCAGGGTGGGCTGGAAACACCATATATTTT; CDR3 protein: CASSYSSGWAGNTIYF
J gene: TRBJ2-5; D gene: NA; V gene: TRBV5-1; clone size: many; CDR3 DNA: TGCGCCAGCAGCTTGGTAGACTCGCAAGAGACCCAGTACTTC; CDR3 protein: CASSLVDSQETQYF
J gene: TRBJ2-2; D gene: NA; V gene: TRBV11-3; clone size: many; CDR3 DNA: TGTGCCAGCAGCTTTTTCCCGACAGTGAACACCGGGGAGCTGTTTTTT; CDR3 protein: CASSFFPTVNTGELFF
J gene: TRBJ2-6; D gene: TRBD1; V gene: TRBV19; clone size: NA; CDR3 DNA: TGTGCCAGTAGTGCGACAGGGACTGGGGCCAACGTCCTGACTTTC; CDR3 protein: CASSATGTGANVLTF
J gene: TRBJ2-1; D gene: TRBD2; V gene: TRBV11-2; clone size: many; CDR3 DNA: TGTGCCAGCAGCCCGCAGGCGGCGGGGGGCTACAATGAGCAGTTCTTC; CDR3 protein: CASSPQAAGGYNEQFF
J gene: TRBJ1-6; D gene: NA; V gene: TRBV18; clone size: many; CDR3 DNA: TGTGCCAGCTCACCGGCCCAAAATTCACCCCTCCACTTT; CDR3 protein: CASSPAQNSPLHF